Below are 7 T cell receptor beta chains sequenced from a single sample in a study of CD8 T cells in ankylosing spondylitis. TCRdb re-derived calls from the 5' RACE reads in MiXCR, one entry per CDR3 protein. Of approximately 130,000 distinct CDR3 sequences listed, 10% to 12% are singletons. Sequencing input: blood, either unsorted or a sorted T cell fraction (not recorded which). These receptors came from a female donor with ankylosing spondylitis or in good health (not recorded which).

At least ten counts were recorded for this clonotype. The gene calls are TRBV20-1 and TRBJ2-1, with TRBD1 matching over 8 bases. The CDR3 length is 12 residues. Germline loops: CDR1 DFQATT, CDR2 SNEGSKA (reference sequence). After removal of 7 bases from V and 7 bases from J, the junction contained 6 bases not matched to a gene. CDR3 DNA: TGCAGTGTCCGGACAGGGCTTAATGAGCAGTTCTTC. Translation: CSVRTGLNEQFF.

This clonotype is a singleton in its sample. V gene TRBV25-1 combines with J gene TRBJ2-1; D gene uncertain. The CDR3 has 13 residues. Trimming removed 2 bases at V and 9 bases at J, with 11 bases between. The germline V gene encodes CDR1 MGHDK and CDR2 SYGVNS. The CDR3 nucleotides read TGTGCCAGCAGTGAAGCTTATCTACGTGAGCAGTTCTTC. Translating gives CASSEAYLREQFF.

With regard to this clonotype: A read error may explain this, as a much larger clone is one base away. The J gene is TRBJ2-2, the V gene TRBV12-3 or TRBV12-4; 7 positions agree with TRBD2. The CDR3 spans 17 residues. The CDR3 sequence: CASSIPSAGPNTGEPFF. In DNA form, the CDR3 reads TGTGCCAGCAGCATACCCTCAGCGGGGCCGAACACCGGGGAGCCGTTTTTT.

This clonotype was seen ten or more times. The CDR3: CASSYSKETQYF. The CDR3, as DNA: TGTGCCAGCAGTTACTCGAAAGAGACCCAGTACTTC. The J gene is TRBJ2-5, the V gene TRBV6-6; no firm D call. The CDR3 is 12 residues long. V was trimmed by 0 bases and J by 3 bases, leaving 2 bases between them. Germline V gives CDR1 MNHNY, CDR2 SVGAGI (reference sequence).

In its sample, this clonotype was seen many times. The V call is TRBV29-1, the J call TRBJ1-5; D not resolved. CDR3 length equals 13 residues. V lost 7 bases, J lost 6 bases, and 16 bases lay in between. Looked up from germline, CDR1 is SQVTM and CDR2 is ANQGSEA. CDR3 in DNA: TGCAGCGCCTCCGCGGAATCGGGTCAGCCCCAGCATTTT. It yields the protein CSASAESGQPQHF. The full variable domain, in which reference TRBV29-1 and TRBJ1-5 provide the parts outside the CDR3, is SAVISQKPSRDICQRGTSLTIQCQVDSQVTMMFWYRQQPGQSLTLIATANQGSEATYESGFVIDKFPISRPNLTFSTLTVSNMSPEDSSIYLCSASAESGQPQHFGDGTRLSIL.

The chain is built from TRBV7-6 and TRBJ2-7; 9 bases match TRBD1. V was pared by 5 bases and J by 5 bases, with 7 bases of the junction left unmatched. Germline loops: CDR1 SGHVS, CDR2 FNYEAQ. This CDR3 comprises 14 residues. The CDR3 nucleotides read TGTGCCAGCAGCGCGGGACAGGGTTGGAACGAGCAGTACTTC. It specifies CASSAGQGWNEQYF.

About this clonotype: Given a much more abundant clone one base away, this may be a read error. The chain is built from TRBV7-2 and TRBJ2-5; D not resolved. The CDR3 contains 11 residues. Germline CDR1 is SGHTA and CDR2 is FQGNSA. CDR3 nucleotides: TGTGCCAGCAGACGCCAAGAGACCCAGCACTTC. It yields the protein CASRRQETQHF.